These 17 T cell receptor beta chains share one sample of origin, sequenced in a study of blood T cell repertoires in COVID-19. Profiling relied on immunoSEQ multiplex PCR, and the TCRdb table lists in-frame clones only, not all of them. The sample holds 220,000 or so clones, roughly 84% seen once. What was sequenced was peripheral blood. The receptors shown here come from a man over 45 who had recovered from COVID-19.

This chain connects TRBV7-8 to TRBJ1-1, with TRBD1 matching 8 bases. The ends lost 5 bases at V and 6 bases at J; junction bases unmatched: 11. Germline assignment: CDR1 SGHVS and CDR2 FQNEAQ. This CDR3 has 15 amino acids. The CDR3 DNA is TGTGCCAGCAGCGCCCTGGACAGGGTTTTGTCTGAAGCTTTCTTT. This translates into CASSALDRVLSEAFF.

The V and J genes are TRBV19 and TRBJ1-5, with a weak D call TRBD1 (6 bases). Germline V lookup: CDR1 LNHDA, CDR2 SQIVND (reference sequence). V was trimmed by 9 bases and J by 0 bases, leaving 18 bases between them. The CDR3 contains 16 residues. CDR3: CASQTGQLFSNQPQHF. For the CDR3, the DNA is TGTGCCAGCCAAACAGGACAGCTGTTTAGCAATCAGCCCCAGCATTTT.

V is TRBV19 and J is TRBJ2-3; 9 nucleotides match TRBD1. V shed 1 base, J shed 6 bases, and the junction held 5 bases outside the gene matches. Germline lookup yields CDR1 LNHDA and CDR2 SQIVND (reference sequence). This CDR3 contains 15 residues. As DNA, the CDR3 is TGTGCCAGTAGTATAGGACAGGGGGACTGGGATACGCAGTATTTT. Protein sequence: CASSIGQGDWDTQYF.

The chain has TRBV11-2 and TRBJ2-1; 10 bases are a match to TRBD1. V was clipped by 5 bases and J by 8 bases; unmatched bases: 18. Per germline, CDR1 SGHAT and CDR2 FQNNGV. This CDR3 is built from 18 residues. In nucleotides, the CDR3 is TGTGCCAGCAGCATAATCCCCCGGGACAGGGGATCAGGCGATGAGCAGTTCTTC. It translates to CASSIIPRDRGSGDEQFF.

V usage is TRBV2 and J usage is TRBJ1-3; 7 bases line up with TRBD1. This CDR3 region has 14 residues. The ends lost 5 bases at V and 1 base at J; junction bases unmatched: 2. Germline-derived CDR1 and CDR2 are SNHLY and FYNNEI. CDR3 DNA: TGTGCCAGCAGTTTACAGGGGTCTGGAAACACCATATATTTT. Its translation is CASSLQGSGNTIYF.

This clone was found a few times. This chain links TRBV28 with TRBJ2-1; unclear D gene. Germline V gives CDR1 MDHEN, CDR2 SYDVKM. The V and J ends lost 3 bases and 3 bases respectively, with 9 bases between them. This CDR3 comprises 14 residues. The CDR3 is CASSFTAGYNEQFF. The CDR3 DNA reads as TGTGCCAGCAGTTTTACGGCAGGCTACAATGAGCAGTTCTTC.

V and J are TRBV2 and TRBJ1-5; a possible D gene is TRBD1 (5 bases). Germline V CDR1 and CDR2: SNHLY, FYNNEI. CDR3 length: 16 amino acids. Trimming removed 3 bases from V and 1 base from J, with 13 bases in between. CDR3 in amino acids: CASSELGKGSNQPQHF. The CDR3 DNA sequence: TGTGCCAGCAGTGAGTTAGGCAAGGGGAGCAATCAGCCCCAGCATTTT.

The rearrangement joins TRBV5-6 to TRBJ1-1, with D possibly TRBD1 on 5 matching bases. The V and J ends lost 3 bases and 0 bases respectively, with 9 bases between them. The CDR3 sequence is 14 residues long. Germline V CDR1 and CDR2: SGHDT, YYEEEE. CDR3 sequence (DNA): TGTGCCAGCAGCTCCGGGGGGGTGAACACTGAAGCTTTCTTT. It yields the protein CASSSGGVNTEAFF.

The CDR3 nucleotides are TGTGCCAGCAGTACTGCGACAGCCAGGATTGAAAAACTGTTTTTT. Protein product: CASSTATARIEKLFF. The chain is built from TRBV28 and TRBJ1-4, with D perhaps TRBD1 (5 bases). V lost 5 bases, J lost 7 bases, and 17 bases lay in between. The germline CDR1 and CDR2 sequences are MDHEN and SYDVKM. This CDR3 is built from 15 residues.

The J gene is TRBJ1-5, the V gene TRBV5-1, with 7 bases that match TRBD1. This CDR3 comprises 14 residues. Per the germline V gene, CDR1 is SGHRS and CDR2 is YFSETQ. V lost 4 bases and J lost 5; bases outside the gene matches: 6. As DNA, the CDR3 is TGCGCCAGCAGCACGGGACAGCCGTATCAGCCCCAGCATTTT. This gives the protein CASSTGQPYQPQHF.

V usage is TRBV14 and J usage is TRBJ2-3; 7 bases are a match to TRBD1. Looked up from germline, CDR1 is SGHDN and CDR2 is FVKESK. The trim removed 3 bases at V and 1 base at J, leaving 7 bases unmatched. The CDR3 is 16 amino acids. The DNA of the CDR3 is TGTGCCAGCAGCCAGGGACAGCGAGGGGGCACAGATACGCAGTATTTT. Protein product: CASSQGQRGGTDTQYF.

The chain recombines TRBV19 with TRBJ1-6; 7 nucleotides agree with TRBD1. CDR1 and CDR2 from the germline V gene are LNHDA and SQIVND (reference sequence). The CDR3 runs to 13 residues. Trimming removed 5 bases from V and 9 bases from J; junction bases left unmatched: 4. The CDR3 DNA is TGTGCCAGTAGTCTGGACAGGTTTTCACCCCTCCACTTT. Translating it yields CASSLDRFSPLHF.

A remark on this clone: The junction differs from germline at one of its ends, possibly a read error. The V call is TRBV5-1, the J call TRBJ2-5, with 10 bases matching TRBD1. Germline V gives CDR1 SGHRS, CDR2 YFSETQ. The length of the CDR3 is 15 residues. CDR3 sequence reads: CARSLGLGQGETQYF. Written as DNA, the CDR3 is TGCGCCCGCAGCTTGGGATTGGGACAGGGGGAGACCCAGTACTTC. The full variable domain, rest sourced from reference TRBV5-1 and TRBJ2-5, is KAGVTQTPRYLIKTRGQQVTLSCSPISGHRSVSWYQQTPGQGLQFLFEYFSETQRNKGNFPGRFSGRQFSNSRSEMNVSTLELGDSALYLCARSLGLGQGETQYFGPGTRLLVL.

The J gene is TRBJ1-1, the V gene TRBV30; D not certain. The CDR3 length is 14 residues. V lost 5 bases, J lost 3 bases, and 16 bases lay in between. Germline CDR1 reads GTSNPN; CDR2 reads SVGIG (reference sequence). The CDR3 sequence: CAWEKVGRDTEAFF. Written as DNA, the CDR3 is TGTGCCTGGGAGAAGGTAGGGAGGGACACTGAAGCTTTCTTT.

This chain uses TRBV27 with TRBJ2-1; 8 bases line up with TRBD2. V lost 5 bases to trimming and J lost 8 bases; unmatched junction nucleotides: 11. The germline gives CDR1 MNHEY, CDR2 SMNVEV (reference sequence). CDR3 length equals 15 residues. For the CDR3, the DNA is TGTGCCAGCAGTAACGCCGGGACTAGTCACCATGAGCAGTTCTTC. It is translated as CASSNAGTSHHEQFF.

This clone was seen a handful of times. The CDR3 DNA follows: TGTGCCAGCAGACTACCATCCGGACAGGCCTACACCTTC. Encoded protein: CASRLPSGQAYTF. The chain is built from TRBV28 and TRBJ1-2; the match to TRBD1 covers 7 bases. From germline, CDR1 is MDHEN and CDR2 SYDVKM. The CDR3 has 13 amino acids. V lost 6 bases, J lost 10 bases, and 11 bases stayed unmatched.

The chain links TRBV28 to TRBJ2-7, with 9 bases aligning to TRBD2. Germline V lookup: CDR1 MDHEN, CDR2 SYDVKM. The CDR3 is 14 residues long. V gave up 6 bases and J gave up 7 bases; unmatched junction bases: 10. The chain's CDR3 is CASRGSGRTGEQYF. CDR3 bases: TGTGCCAGCAGGGGAAGCGGGAGGACGGGAGAGCAGTACTTC.